The entry that follows covers one TCR beta chain sequence. Germline assignment: CDR1 MGHDK and CDR2 SYGVNS. CDR3 length: 14 residues. V dropped 3 bases and J dropped 7 bases, with 13 bases sitting between them. The data originate from a study of T-cell memory formation after mild COVID-19. 5'RACE, which relied on constant-segment primers, yielded TCR alpha and TCR beta cDNA libraries carrying sample barcodes and UMIs. MiXCR, run by TCRdb on the 5' RACE reads, gives a single entry per CDR3 protein. The sample has 550,000 to 600,000 distinct CDR3 sequences; about 22% are singletons. The V and J genes are TRBV25-1 and TRBJ2-1, with D perhaps matching TRBD1 (5 bases). The source material was PBMCs or a T cell subset sorted from them (not recorded which). This TCR was recovered from an adult woman who had mild COVID-19 (a few samples of this study predate the infection). Cell type and time point are not known. CDR3 residues: CASSDKAGLNEQFF. In nucleotides, the CDR3 is TGTGCCAGCAGTGATAAAGCAGGGTTGAATGAGCAGTTCTTC.